This T cell receptor (beta chain) was captured by sequencing in a study of metastatic and nonmetastatic thyroid tumors. Whole-study context: Repertoires of blood and of tissue (tumor or nodule) from malignant and benign thyroid patients were compared.

In its sample, this clone was seen many times. Its antigen is unknown. TCRdb reprocessed the PCR reads using MiXCR. Of some 25,000 clones in the sample, roughly 20% were seen once. There were no patients who had received any treatment before thyroid surgery. Whole-study findings and limits: It was reportedly found that TCR beta diversity was significantly higher in malignant thyroid tumors than in benign nodules, a difference seen in both blood and tumor samples.

CDR1 and CDR2 (germline): SGDLS, YYNGEE. The CDR3 consists of 13 residues. The V end was cut by 2 bases, the J end by 5 bases, with 10 bases between. The V call is TRBV9, the J call TRBJ1-1; D unresolved. The TCR comes from a male donor with papillary thyroid cancer or a benign thyroid nodule (not recorded which). Some clones in this sample may be carry-over from other donors' samples. The sample consisted of blood. CDR3 residues: CASSVVQRTEAFF. DNA for the CDR3: TGTGCCAGCAGCGTGGTACAACGGACTGAAGCTTTCTTT.